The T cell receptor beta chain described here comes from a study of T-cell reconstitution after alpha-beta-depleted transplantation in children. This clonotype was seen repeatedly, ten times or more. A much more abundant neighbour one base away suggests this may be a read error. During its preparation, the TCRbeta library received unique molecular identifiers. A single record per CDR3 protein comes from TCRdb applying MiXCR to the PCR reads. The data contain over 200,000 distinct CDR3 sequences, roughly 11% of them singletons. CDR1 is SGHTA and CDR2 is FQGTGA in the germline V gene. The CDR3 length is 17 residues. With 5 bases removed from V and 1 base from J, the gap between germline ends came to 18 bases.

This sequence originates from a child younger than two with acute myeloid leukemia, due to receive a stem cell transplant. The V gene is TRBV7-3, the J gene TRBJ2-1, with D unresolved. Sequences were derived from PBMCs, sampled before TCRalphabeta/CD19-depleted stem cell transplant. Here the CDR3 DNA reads TGTGCCAGCAGCCCCAGAATAGCCTTTTCTTCCTACAATGAGCAGTTCTTC. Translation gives CASSPRIAFSSYNEQFF.